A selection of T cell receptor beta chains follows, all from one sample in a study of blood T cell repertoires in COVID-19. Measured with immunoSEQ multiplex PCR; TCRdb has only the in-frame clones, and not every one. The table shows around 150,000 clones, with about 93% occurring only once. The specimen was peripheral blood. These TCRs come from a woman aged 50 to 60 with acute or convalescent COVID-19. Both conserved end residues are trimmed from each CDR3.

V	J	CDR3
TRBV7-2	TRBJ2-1	ASIEVLAGGGEQF
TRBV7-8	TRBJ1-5	ASRLGASNQPQH
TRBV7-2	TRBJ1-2	ASSLAGQGTYGYT
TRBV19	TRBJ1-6	ASSADRVRSPLH
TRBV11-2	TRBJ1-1	ASSTKVGDPNTEAF
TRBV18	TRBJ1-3	ASSRDTGLSGNTIY
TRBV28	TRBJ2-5	ASSRDRGDQETQY
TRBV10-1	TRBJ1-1	ASSESWTGAGTEAF
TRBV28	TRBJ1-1	ASRRGGTGNTEAF
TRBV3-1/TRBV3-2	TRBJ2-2	ASSPTWGGSGTGELF
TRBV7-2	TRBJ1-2	ASSLAGNRGNGYT
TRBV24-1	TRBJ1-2	ATSDLSFNYGYT
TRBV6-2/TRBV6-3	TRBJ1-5	ASSQKTGKAHQPQH
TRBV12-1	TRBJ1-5	ASSFAGLGSNQPQH
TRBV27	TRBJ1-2	ASSIGQGAGYGYT
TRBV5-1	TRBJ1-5	ASSLDGDSNQPQH
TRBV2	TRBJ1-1	ASTQHLNTEAF
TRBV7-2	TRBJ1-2	ASIPGQGFYYGYT
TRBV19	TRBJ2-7	ASSARDSYEQY
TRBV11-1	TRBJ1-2	ASSSGQKGYT
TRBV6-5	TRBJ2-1	ASSSLGSGRAKEQF
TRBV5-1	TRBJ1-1	ASSLVGTGGRVAF
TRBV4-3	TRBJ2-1	ASSPTSGRGAYNEQF
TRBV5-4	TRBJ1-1	ASSLTGGDLNTEAF
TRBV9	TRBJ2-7	ASSPSRLAGVGGEQY
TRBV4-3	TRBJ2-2	ASSQEGARAGELF
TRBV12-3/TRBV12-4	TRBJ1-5	ASSIAGNQPQH